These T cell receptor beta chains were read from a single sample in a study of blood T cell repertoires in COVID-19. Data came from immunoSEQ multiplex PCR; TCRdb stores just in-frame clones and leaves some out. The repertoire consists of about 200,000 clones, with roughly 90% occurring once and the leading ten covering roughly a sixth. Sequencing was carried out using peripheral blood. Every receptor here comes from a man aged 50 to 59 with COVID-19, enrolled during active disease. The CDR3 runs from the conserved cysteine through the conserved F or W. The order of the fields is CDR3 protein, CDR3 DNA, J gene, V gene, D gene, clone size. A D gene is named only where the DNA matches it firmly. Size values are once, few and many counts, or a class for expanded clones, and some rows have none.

CASSYSRRQGVQNTGELFF,TGTGCCAGCAGTTACTCGAGAAGACAGGGGGTTCAGAACACCGGGGAGCTGTTTTTT,TRBJ2-2,TRBV6-2/TRBV6-3,TRBD1,.
CASSVHTAGSGGELFF,TGTGCCAGCAGCGTACATACAGCTGGTTCTGGCGGGGAGCTGTTTTTT,TRBJ2-2,TRBV9,.,.
CARQTIQETQYF,TGTGCCAGACAGACGATCCAAGAGACCCAGTACTTC,TRBJ2-5,TRBV21-1,.,.
CASSRRLAGGGGHEQFF,TGTGCCAGCAGTCGGAGACTAGCGGGGGGGGGTGGCCATGAGCAGTTCTTC,TRBJ2-1,TRBV28,TRBD2,.
CAISPGGPYEQFF,TGTGCCATCTCACCCGGCGGCCCGTATGAGCAGTTCTTC,TRBJ2-1,TRBV5-8,.,.
CASSPLGQGADYGYTF,TGTGCCAGCTCACCACTGGGACAGGGAGCTGACTATGGCTACACCTTC,TRBJ1-2,TRBV18,TRBD1,.
CASSHGQQADTQYF,TGTGCCAGCAGCCACGGACAGCAGGCGGATACGCAGTATTTT,TRBJ2-3,TRBV5-8,.,.
CAISESLTGMGTEAFF,TGTGCCATCAGTGAGTCCCTAACAGGGATGGGCACTGAAGCTTTCTTT,TRBJ1-1,TRBV10-3,.,.
CASSPAGGTETQYF,TGTGCCAGCAGCCCAGCGGGGGGCACAGAGACCCAGTACTTC,TRBJ2-5,TRBV9,TRBD2,.
CASSYLSAGELFF,TGTGCCAGCAGTTACCTGTCCGCCGGGGAGCTGTTTTTT,TRBJ2-2,TRBV6-5,.,.
CAWSVGQGNYGYTF,TGTGCCTGGAGTGTAGGCCAGGGGAACTATGGCTACACCTTC,TRBJ1-2,TRBV30,.,.
CASSKDSQGEHEQYF,TGTGCCAGCAGCAAAGATAGCCAGGGGGAGCACGAGCAGTACTTC,TRBJ2-7,TRBV21-1,.,.
CASSIGTVSSYEQYF,TGTGCCAGTAGTATCGGGACAGTTAGCTCCTACGAGCAGTACTTC,TRBJ2-7,TRBV19,TRBD1,.
CASSYSMMAGLNIQYF,TGTGCCAGCAGTTACTCGATGATGGCAGGCTTAAACATTCAGTACTTC,TRBJ2-4,TRBV6-2/TRBV6-3,.,.
CASSPSGGAGTQYF,TGTGCCAGCAGTCCTAGCGGGGGGGCTGGTACGCAGTATTTT,TRBJ2-3,TRBV7-9,TRBD2,.
CASSIDDTEQFF,TGTGCCAGTAGTATAGATGACACGGAGCAGTTCTTC,TRBJ2-1,TRBV19,.,.
CASSQTVTFHGYTF,TGTGCCAGCAGTCAGACAGTAACGTTTCATGGCTACACCTTC,TRBJ1-2,TRBV6-5,.,.
CATSRAQDYSGANVLTF,TGTGCCACCAGCAGAGCCCAGGACTACTCTGGGGCCAACGTCCTGACTTTC,TRBJ2-6,TRBV15,.,.
CASSVERGRDTGELFF,TGTGCCAGCAGCGTAGAGAGGGGGCGAGACACCGGGGAGCTGTTTTTT,TRBJ2-2,TRBV9,TRBD1,.
CASSLVWGQGGNNEQFF,TGTGCCAGCAGCTTAGTATGGGGACAGGGAGGAAACAATGAGCAGTTCTTC,TRBJ2-1,TRBV11-2,TRBD1,.
CASSFEMGQDYGYTF,TGTGCCAGCAGCTTTGAGATGGGACAGGATTATGGCTACACCTTC,TRBJ1-2,TRBV9,TRBD1,.
CASSQQTSGASMAGQYF,TGTGCCAGCAGCCAACAGACTAGCGGGGCCTCGATGGCGGGGCAGTACTTC,TRBJ2-7,TRBV4-2,TRBD2,few
CASNPGVGSGYTF,TGTGCCAGCAACCCGGGGGTGGGTTCTGGCTACACCTTC,TRBJ1-2,TRBV5-4,.,once
CASSQDRQVNQPQHF,TGTGCCAGCAGCCAAGATAGGCAGGTCAATCAGCCCCAGCATTTT,TRBJ1-5,TRBV4-2,.,.
CAWSVRRAGEKLFF,TGTGCCTGGAGTGTACGGAGGGCAGGTGAAAAACTGTTTTTT,TRBJ1-4,TRBV30,.,.
CASSPDRGQALGTEAFF,TGTGCCAGCTCACCCGACCGAGGACAGGCCCTCGGCACTGAAGCTTTCTTT,TRBJ1-1,TRBV18,TRBD1,.
CASSFSGGYTGELFF,TGCGCCAGCAGCTTTAGCGGGGGATACACCGGGGAGCTGTTTTTT,TRBJ2-2,TRBV5-1,TRBD2,.
CASKGTGLKPEAFF,TGTGCCAGCAAGGGTACAGGGCTGAAGCCTGAAGCTTTCTTT,TRBJ1-1,TRBV2,.,.
CASSYGAPLGYTF,TGTGCCAGCAGTTACGGAGCCCCGTTAGGCTACACCTTC,TRBJ1-2,TRBV6-2/TRBV6-3,.,.
CASSSGTWKFF,TGTGCCAGCAGCTCCGGGACATGGAAGTTCTTC,TRBJ2-1,TRBV5-6,.,once
CASSGRVIQETQYF,TGTGCCAGCAGCGGCAGGGTAATCCAAGAGACCCAGTACTTC,TRBJ2-5,TRBV5-5,.,.
CASSVEAAPLEAFF,TGTGCCAGCAGCGTAGAAGCGGCCCCCCTTGAAGCTTTCTTT,TRBJ1-1,TRBV9,.,.
CASSEGRVYGYTF,TGTGCCAGCAGTGAAGGCAGGGTCTATGGCTACACCTTC,TRBJ1-2,TRBV2,.,few
CASSPRDTQQYF,TGTGCCAGCTCACCGAGGGACACCCAGCAGTACTTC,TRBJ2-7,TRBV18,.,.
CASSYGTAFYGYTF,TGTGCCAGCAGTTACGGGACAGCCTTCTATGGCTACACCTTC,TRBJ1-2,TRBV6-5,TRBD1,.
CASSLEELYYGYTF,TGTGCCAGCAGCTTAGAAGAGTTATACTATGGCTACACCTTC,TRBJ1-2,TRBV7-2,.,once
CASSLARVGEQYF,TGTGCCAGCAGTTTGGCCAGGGTAGGCGAGCAGTACTTC,TRBJ2-7,TRBV28,.,.
CASSVESSLGEQFF,TGTGCCAGCAGCGTAGAGTCTAGCTTGGGTGAGCAGTTCTTC,TRBJ2-1,TRBV9,.,once
CASSVVGGPPSTDTQYF,TGTGCCAGCAGCGTTGTGGGCGGGCCCCCTAGCACAGATACGCAGTATTTT,TRBJ2-3,TRBV9,.,.
CASSRTSGRTYNEQFF,TGTGCCAGTAGTAGGACTAGCGGAAGAACCTACAATGAGCAGTTCTTC,TRBJ2-1,TRBV19,TRBD2,.
CASSPGDRGHNEQFF,TGTGCCAGCAGCCCCGGGGACAGGGGCCACAATGAGCAGTTCTTC,TRBJ2-1,TRBV3-1/TRBV3-2,TRBD1,.
CSAIDNNYNEQFF,TGCAGCGCGATAGACAACAACTACAATGAGCAGTTCTTC,TRBJ2-1,TRBV29-1,.,few
CASSLPTGVGSYEQYF,TGTGCCAGCAGCTTACCAACAGGGGTTGGTTCCTACGAGCAGTACTTC,TRBJ2-7,TRBV3-1/TRBV3-2,TRBD1,.
CAWTGTAGNTIYF,TGTGCCTGGACCGGGACTGCTGGAAACACCATATATTTT,TRBJ1-3,TRBV30,.,.
CASSSGMGSPLHF,TGTGCCAGCAGTTCAGGGATGGGTTCACCCCTCCACTTT,TRBJ1-6,TRBV6-2/TRBV6-3,.,.